This paragraph covers one T cell receptor beta chain sequence. Its antigen is not yet known. The input lacks base qualities; no much larger clone sits a single base away. The data originate from a study of early T cells in non-severe SARS-CoV-2 infection (dated by TCRdb to the early 2020s). For context, the study as a whole: TCR sequencing used bulk RNA from unsorted whole blood, so alpha and beta chains could not be paired. Results and caveats for the whole study, not just this receptor: VDJdb matching was skewed toward anti-spike CD8 responses and likely underestimated virus-specific expansions by missing private and CD4 specificities.

The library was produced with 5' RACE. Sequencing was carried out with a NextSeq 500. The TCR library protocol attached unique molecular identifiers to individual cDNA molecules to correct for sequencing error and PCR bias. Sequencing covered both TCR alpha and beta chains, and within each sample the abundances of alpha and beta sequences were tightly co-correlated. The authors' analysis ran thus. Decombinator V4 was used to perform V gene, J gene and CDR3 annotation of TCR sequences. TCRs were defined as expanded if a significant change between any two time points was detected under a Poisson model with p below 0.0001. TCR abundances were normalised to the total number of TCRs sequenced per sample and were expressed as counts per million. TRAV1-2 paired with TRAJ12, TRAJ20 or TRAJ33 defined MAIT TCRs, while TRAV10 paired with TRAJ18 defined iNKT TCRs. VDJdb, accessed 1 November 2021, was searched for CMV, EBV and SARS-CoV-2 annotated TCRs, excluding TCRs annotated for multiple antigens. TCRdb's own reprocessing of the public reads used fastp at Q25 and MiXCR and kept productive beta chains. CDR3 protein sequences are deduplicated, and each keeps its most common genes and DNA. The V and J calls, along with clone size, are taken from TCRdb and not from the paper's own processing. This sample lists 55,000 to 80,000 distinct CDR3 sequences; about an eighth were detected once. Of the sample, around 6% falls within the top ten clones.

The CDR3 measures 16 amino acids from cysteine to phenylalanine. The CDR3 DNA has 48 bases and is translated from base 1. V is pruned by 7 bases and J by 1 base, leaving 7 bases of the junction without a gene match. From a lookup of the germline V gene, CDR1 and CDR2 are MNHEY and SVGEGT. This was a case-control study nested in a cohort of healthcare workers in London, UK, who had nasopharyngeal swab PCR tests and blood samples taken every week. Between 23 and 31 March 2020, the week of the UK lockdown, healthcare workers were enrolled and then followed up weekly for as long as 16 weeks. The source was whole blood, collected at baseline. This receptor was obtained from an adult who was a healthcare worker with PCR-confirmed SARS-CoV-2 infection or an uninfected control (not recorded which). Rearrangement joined TRBV6-2 or TRBV6-3 to TRBJ1-5; 10 of the junction bases match TRBD1. The nucleotide sequence is TGTGCCAGCAATGACAGGGGGCCTACGAGCAATCAGCCCCAGCATTTT. Translation gives CASNDRGPTSNQPQHF.